By share, the clone carrying this T cell receptor (delta chain) ranks as medium-sized (0.01 to 0.1%). TCRdb re-called clones from the reads using CATT. The sample consists of about 8,500 delta-chain clones, roughly 3.5% of them appearing once. This sample was taken from a study of gamma-delta chains in newborns, infants, children. Study-wide context: Microbial exposure reportedly drives polyclonal innate γδ T cell expansion after birth.

The source is a child who was a newborn, infant or young child, either healthy, febrile or measles-vaccinated (not recorded which). Input material: blood.

This CDR3 is CACDILGDNSSWDTRQMFF. CDR3 bases: TGTGCCTGTGACATACTGGGGGATAACAGCTCCTGGGACACCCGACAGATGTTTTTC. The chain carries TRDV2 and TRDJ3, with TRDD3 matching 11 bases. The CDR3 runs to 19 residues. The germline CDR1 and CDR2 sequences are GEAIGNYY and EKD. V lost 2 bases, J lost 0 bases, and 5 bases stayed unmatched.